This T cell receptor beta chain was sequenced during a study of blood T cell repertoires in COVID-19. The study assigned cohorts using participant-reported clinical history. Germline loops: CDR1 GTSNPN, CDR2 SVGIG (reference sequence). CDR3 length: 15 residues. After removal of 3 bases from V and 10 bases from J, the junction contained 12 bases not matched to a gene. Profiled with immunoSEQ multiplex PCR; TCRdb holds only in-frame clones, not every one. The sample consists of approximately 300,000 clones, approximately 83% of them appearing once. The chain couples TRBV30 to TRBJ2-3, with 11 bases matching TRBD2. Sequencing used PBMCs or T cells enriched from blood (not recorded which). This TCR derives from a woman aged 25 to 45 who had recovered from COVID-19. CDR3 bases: TGTGCCTGGAGCCCCCCTCGGACTAGCGGGCGGGCGCAGTATTTT. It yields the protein CAWSPPRTSGRAQYF. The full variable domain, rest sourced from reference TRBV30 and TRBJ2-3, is SQTIHQWPATLVQPVGSPLSLECTVEGTSNPNLYWYRQAAGRGLQLLFYSVGIGQISSEVPQNLSASRPQDRQFILSSKKLLLSDSGFYLCAWSPPRTSGRAQYFGPGTRLTVL.